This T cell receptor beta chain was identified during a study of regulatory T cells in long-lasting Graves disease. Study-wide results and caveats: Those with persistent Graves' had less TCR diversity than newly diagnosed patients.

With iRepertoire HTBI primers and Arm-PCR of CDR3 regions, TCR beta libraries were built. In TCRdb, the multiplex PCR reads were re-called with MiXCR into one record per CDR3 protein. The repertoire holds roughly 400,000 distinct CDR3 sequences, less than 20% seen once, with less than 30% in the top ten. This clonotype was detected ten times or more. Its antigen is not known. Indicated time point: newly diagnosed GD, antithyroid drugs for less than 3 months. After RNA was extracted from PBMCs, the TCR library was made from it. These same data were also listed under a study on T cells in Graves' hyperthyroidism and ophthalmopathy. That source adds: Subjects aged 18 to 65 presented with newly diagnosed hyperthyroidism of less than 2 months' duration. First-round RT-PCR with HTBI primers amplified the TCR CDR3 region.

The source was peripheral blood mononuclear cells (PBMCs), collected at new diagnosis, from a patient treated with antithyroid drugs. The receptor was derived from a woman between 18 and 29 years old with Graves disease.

CDR3 loop: CATSLAGGNNEQFF. The CDR3 nucleotides are TGTGCCACCTCACTAGCGGGAGGTAACAATGAGCAGTTCTTC. The V gene is TRBV7-2, the J gene TRBJ2-1, with 12 bases fitting TRBD2. V gave up 10 bases and J gave up 5 bases; unmatched junction bases: 6. This CDR3 spans 14 amino acids. Germline V lookup: CDR1 SGHTA, CDR2 FQGNSA.